Presented here are 14 T cell receptor beta chains from one specimen sequenced in a study of blood T cell repertoires in COVID-19. Measured with immunoSEQ multiplex PCR; TCRdb has only the in-frame clones, and not every one. This table has some 89,000 clones, around nine tenths appearing once. Source material: peripheral blood. The receptors were sampled from a human donor in a cohort sampled during active COVID-19.

The chain carries TRBV24-1 and TRBJ2-7, with 7 bases aligning to TRBD1. This CDR3 is 12 amino acids long. V shed 10 bases and J 0 bases; nucleotides not matched to a gene: 2. Germline-derived CDR1 and CDR2 are KGHDR and SFDVKD. CDR3 bases: TGTGCCACAGGGGACAGCTCCTACGAGCAGTACTTC. Translated: CATGDSSYEQYF.

The chain joins TRBV27 to TRBJ1-1, with no clear D. CDR3 length: 13 residues. The germline gives CDR1 MNHEY, CDR2 SMNVEV (reference sequence). V lost 3 bases and J 0 bases, leaving 5 bases between the germline ends. CDR3 in DNA: TGTGCCAGCAGTTTCGGTCTGAACACTGAAGCTTTCTTT. Its translation: CASSFGLNTEAFF.

V gene TRBV19 combines with J gene TRBJ2-2; 14 positions match TRBD2. The V gene's germline CDR1 is LNHDA and CDR2 SQIVND (reference sequence). J lost 3 bases, V lost 6 bases, and 6 bases had no gene match. The length of the CDR3 is 17 residues. CDR3 amino acids: CASSRLAGGPDTGELFF. In DNA, the CDR3 is TGTGCCAGTAGCCGACTAGCGGGAGGGCCGGACACCGGGGAGCTGTTTTTT.

The gene calls are TRBV7-3 and TRBJ2-3; 8 bases agree with TRBD1. The CDR3 extends over 16 amino acids. Germline V gives CDR1 SGHTA, CDR2 FQGTGA. V dropped 4 bases and J dropped 8; count of bases not matched to a gene: 14. The CDR3 DNA sequence: TGTGCCAGCAGCTCCACAGGGGGGCTCGGCTTGGGTACGCAGTATTTT. Its translation is CASSSTGGLGLGTQYF.

This rearrangement joins TRBV9 to TRBJ1-4, with 7 bases identical to TRBD1. The ends lost 3 bases at V and 8 bases at J; junction bases unmatched: 19. The CDR3 has 18 amino acids. Germline V gene lookup returns CDR1 SGDLS and CDR2 YYNGEE. CDR3 nucleotides: TGTGCCAGCAGCGGAGGTCGAGCTCCGGGACAGAGCGGGGAAAAACTGTTTTTT. This codes for CASSGGRAPGQSGEKLFF.

In its sample, this clone was seen a few times. V is TRBV5-5 and J is TRBJ2-6; 9 positions agree with TRBD2. Unmatched junction bases numbered 12, after V lost 4 bases and J lost 4 bases. Germline V gives CDR1 SGHKS, CDR2 YYEKEE (reference sequence). The length of the CDR3 is 18 residues. CDR3 sequence reads: CASSPVAGGAPGANVLTF. The CDR3 coding sequence is TGTGCCAGCAGCCCTGTTGCGGGGGGGGCCCCCGGGGCCAACGTCCTGACTTTC. Variable domain in full (rest from reference TRBV5-5 and TRBJ2-6): DAGVTQSPTHLIKTRGQQVTLRCSPISGHKSVSWYQQVLGQGPQFIFQYYEKEERGRGNFPDRFSARQFPNYSSELNVNALLLGDSALYLCASSPVAGGAPGANVLTFGAGSRLTVL.

Written as DNA, the CDR3 is TGCAGTGCTAGTGGGACAGGGGAGCAGGGCTACACCTTC. Protein: CSASGTGEQGYTF. This chain connects TRBV20-1 to TRBJ1-2; 10 nucleotides match TRBD1. V shed 3 bases and J 8 bases; nucleotides not matched to a gene: 6. The CDR3 has 13 amino acids. Germline V gene lookup returns CDR1 DFQATT and CDR2 SNEGSKA (reference sequence).

This chain joins TRBV5-5 and TRBJ2-6; no firm D call. V lost 6 bases and J 12 bases, leaving 19 bases between the germline ends. The CDR3 spans 14 residues. Germline V CDR1 and CDR2: SGHKS, YYEKEE (reference sequence). The CDR3 loop reads CASTLGARAGVLTF. The CDR3 bases are TGTGCCAGCACCCTCGGAGCCAGAGCTGGCGTCCTGACTTTC.

The chain carries TRBV4-1 and TRBJ2-3; TRBD2 agrees at 9 bases. The CDR3 loop spans 16 amino acids. V was pared by 0 bases and J by 4 bases, with 5 bases of the junction left unmatched. CDR1 MGHRA and CDR2 YSYEKL come from the germline V gene. This CDR3 reads CASSQDGGRAADTQYF. In DNA, the CDR3 is TGCGCCAGCAGCCAAGATGGCGGGAGGGCTGCAGATACGCAGTATTTT.

V usage is TRBV6-2 or TRBV6-3 and J usage is TRBJ1-1; 10 nucleotides align to TRBD1. V lost 5 bases to trimming and J lost 1 base; unmatched junction nucleotides: 7. The CDR3 extends over 16 amino acids. In germline, CDR1 is MNHEY, CDR2 SVGEGT. The CDR3 is CASSKGTGVANTEAFF. The CDR3 nucleotides read TGTGCCAGCAGTAAAGGGACAGGGGTAGCGAACACTGAAGCTTTCTTT.

The V and J genes are TRBV30 and TRBJ2-7; 9 nucleotides match TRBD1. The junction had 4 bases not matched to a gene; V was cut back by 2 bases and J by 2 bases. The CDR3 consists of 14 residues. Germline values: CDR1 GTSNPN, CDR2 SVGIG (reference sequence). The CDR3 here is CAWSRDRETYEQYF. The CDR3 region has the DNA TGTGCCTGGAGTCGGGACAGGGAGACCTACGAGCAGTACTTC.

The J gene is TRBJ1-1, the V gene TRBV6-5, with 9 bases fitting TRBD1. The germline gives CDR1 MNHEY, CDR2 SVGAGI. The V gene end was trimmed by 2 bases and the J gene end by 4 bases; junction bases not matched to a gene: 5. The CDR3 is made up of 15 amino acids. CDR3 DNA: TGTGCCAGCAGTTACCTGGGACAGGGTTTCACTGAAGCTTTCTTT. It encodes CASSYLGQGFTEAFF.

V and J are TRBV5-6 and TRBJ1-4, with D uncertain. Germline V gene lookup returns CDR1 SGHDT and CDR2 YYEEEE. This CDR3 region has 15 residues. With 0 bases removed from V and 8 bases from J, the gap between germline ends came to 14 bases. The CDR3: CASSLATAAAEKLFF. CDR3 nucleotide sequence: TGTGCCAGCAGCTTGGCTACTGCGGCAGCAGAAAAACTGTTTTTT.

V usage is TRBV25-1 and J usage is TRBJ1-1, with D perhaps matching TRBD1 (6 bases). Germline CDR1 reads MGHDK; CDR2 reads SYGVNS. Trimming shortened V by 7 bases and J by 4 bases, and 16 bases separated the two germline ends. The CDR3 has 14 amino acids. The CDR3, as DNA: TGTGCCAGCACACGGGACATCTTGGGCACTGAAGCTTTCTTT. Amino acid sequence: CASTRDILGTEAFF.